This T cell receptor (beta chain) was sequenced in a study of cytomegalovirus exposure and HLA in healthy donors. General observations from the study: The study recorded 160 or so TCR beta chains that were cytomegalovirus-associated. Accurate prediction of HLA-A and HLA-B alleles (for most subjects) was reportedly achieved from TCR beta sequences.

As to this clone: Its antigen is not known.

It was with 60 Vbeta and 13 Jbeta primers that the PCR ran. Some clones are missing from TCRdb's copy, which holds only in-frame ones; the method was immunoSEQ multiplex PCR. The sample contains about 160,000 clones, less than 90% of which appear only once. Looked up from germline, CDR1 is MNHEY and CDR2 is SVGAGI. The CDR3 loop spans 15 amino acids. Trimming removed 1 base from V and 4 bases from J, with 13 bases in between. Sequencing used PBMCs. The chain recombines TRBV6-5 with TRBJ1-2; D possibly corresponds to TRBD1 (6 bases). The source of this sequence is a man between 18 and 29 years old in good health and CMV-seronegative. The CDR3 DNA follows: TGTGCCAGCAGTTACTTGGGGGGGCTGGGCTATGGCTACACCTTC. Translation: CASSYLGGLGYGYTF.